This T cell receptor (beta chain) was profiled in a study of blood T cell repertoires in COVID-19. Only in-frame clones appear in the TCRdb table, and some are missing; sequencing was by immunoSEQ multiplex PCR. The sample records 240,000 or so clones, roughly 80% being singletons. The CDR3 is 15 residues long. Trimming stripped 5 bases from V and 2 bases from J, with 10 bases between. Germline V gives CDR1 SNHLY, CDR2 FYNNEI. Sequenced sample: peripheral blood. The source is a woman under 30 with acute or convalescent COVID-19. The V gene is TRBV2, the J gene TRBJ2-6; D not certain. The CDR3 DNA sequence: TGTGCCAGCAGTTTGGAGAGTACTGGGGCCAACGTCCTGACTTTC. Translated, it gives CASSLESTGANVLTF. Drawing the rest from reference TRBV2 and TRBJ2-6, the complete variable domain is EPEVTQTPSHQVTQMGQEVILRCVPISNHLYFYWYRQILGQKVEFLVSFYNNEISEKSEIFDDQFSVERPDGSNFTLKIRSTKLEDSAMYFCASSLESTGANVLTFGAGSRLTVL.